The sample holds many counts of the clone carrying this T cell receptor (beta chain). Antigen specificity is unknown. Individual cDNA molecules each received unique molecular identifiers attached to them. Each CDR3 protein is one row after TCRdb ran MiXCR on the 5' RACE reads. The sample contains fewer than 65,000 distinct CDR3 sequences, roughly a tenth of which appear only once. This CDR3 region has 14 residues. Trimming stripped 5 bases from V and 7 bases from J, with 17 bases between. This sample was taken from a study of early T cells in non-severe SARS-CoV-2 infection. Study summary: It was bulk RNA from unsorted whole blood that was sequenced, and the chains were unpaired. Study-level results: In VDJdb matching, anti-spike CD8 responses were favored while private and CD4 specificities went missing.

The source of this sequence is an adult who was a healthcare worker with PCR-confirmed SARS-CoV-2 infection or an uninfected control (not recorded which). The sequenced sample consisted of whole blood. The chain carries TRBV12-3 or TRBV12-4 and TRBJ1-2, with TRBD1 as a possible D gene (5 bases). CDR3 nucleotides: TGTGCCAGCAGTCCACGGGGGGGTCCGGGTGGCTACACCTTC. It translates to CASSPRGGPGGYTF.